This TCR beta chain was sequenced during a study of cytomegalovirus exposure and HLA in healthy donors. PCR amplification relied on 60 Vbeta primers (plus 13 Jbeta primers). Assay: immunoSEQ multiplex PCR; the TCRdb copy retains only in-frame clones and omits some. The sample consists of about 54,000 clones, 82% of them appearing once. With V trimmed by 6 bases and J by 7 bases, 7 bases remained unmatched. The germline gives CDR1 WNHNN, CDR2 SYGVQD (reference sequence). This CDR3 is 15 amino acids long. The receptor's source is a woman aged 18-29 years in good health and CMV-seronegative. The sample taken for sequencing was PBMCs. The J gene is TRBJ2-1, the V gene TRBV10-1; 12 bases map to TRBD2. CDR3 in amino acids: CASSGRTSGKNEQFF. The CDR3 DNA follows: TGCGCCAGCAGCGGACGGACTAGCGGGAAAAATGAGCAGTTCTTC.